This entry lists 12 T cell receptor beta chains sequenced from one sample in a study of blood T cell repertoires in COVID-19. The protocol was immunoSEQ multiplex PCR, while the TCRdb copy is restricted to in-frame clones and leaves out a portion. The sample lists about 190,000 clones; 80% were seen once. The material sequenced was peripheral blood. These receptors originate from a man in his fifties or sixties with acute or convalescent COVID-19.

The CDR3, as DNA: TGTGCCAGCAGTGCGGGCGGGAGGGCCTACAATGAGCAGTTCTTC. Translation: CASSAGGRAYNEQFF. This chain connects TRBV2 to TRBJ2-1; 9 bases agree with TRBD2. Losses at the gene ends were 4 bases for V and 2 bases for J; bases not matched to a gene: 3. The CDR3 totals 15 residues. CDR1 and CDR2 (germline): SNHLY, FYNNEI.

The rearrangement links TRBV6-2 or TRBV6-3 to TRBJ1-5; a weak D match, TRBD1 (5 bases). V lost 0 bases and J lost 6, with 15 bases in between. CDR3 length: 16 residues. Germline V gene data show CDR1 as MNHEY and CDR2 as SVGEGT. The CDR3 sequence is CASSYSRGFRSQPQHF. The CDR3 nucleotides read TGTGCCAGCAGTTACTCTAGGGGTTTTAGGAGTCAGCCCCAGCATTTT.

The chain has TRBV4-1 and TRBJ1-6, with a possible D match to TRBD1 (6 bases). V dropped 0 bases and J dropped 14 bases, with 14 bases sitting between them. Per the germline V gene, CDR1 is MGHRA and CDR2 is YSYEKL. The CDR3 spans 14 residues. The CDR3 DNA follows: TGCGCCAGCAGCCAAGATCCGGGGGGCTCCACCCTCCACTTT. This sequence encodes CASSQDPGGSTLHF.

This clone appeared a single time. This chain links TRBV2 with TRBJ1-5; TRBD1 matches 7 bases. The CDR3 consists of 17 residues. Trimming removed 6 bases from V and 3 bases from J; junction bases left unmatched: 14. Per the germline V gene, CDR1 is SNHLY and CDR2 is FYNNEI. This CDR3 reads CASSVTPGQPLNQPQHF. The CDR3 bases are TGTGCCAGCAGCGTAACACCGGGACAGCCTCTCAATCAGCCCCAGCATTTT.

V is TRBV5-1 and J is TRBJ1-5, with a tentative D call TRBD1 (5 bases). CDR1 SGHRS and CDR2 YFSETQ come from the germline V gene. V was cut by 0 bases and J by 5 bases, with 9 bases left in between. This CDR3 is 14 amino acids long. The CDR3 DNA sequence: TGCGCCAGCAGCTTGGGGGGAGGGGATCAGCCCCAGCATTTT. The encoded protein is CASSLGGGDQPQHF.

The genes are TRBV28 and TRBJ1-4, with a possible D match to TRBD1 (5 bases). This CDR3 comprises 15 residues. Germline CDR1 MDHEN, CDR2 SYDVKM. V gave up 2 bases and J gave up 7 bases, with 14 bases separating them. CDR3 region: CASSLDRGRGEKLFF. For the CDR3, the DNA is TGTGCCAGCAGTTTAGATCGCGGAAGGGGTGAAAAACTGTTTTTT.

The CDR3 here is CASSVGPGRDEIYNEQFF. In DNA form, the CDR3 reads TGTGCCAGCAGCGTGGGCCCGGGGCGGGATGAAATATACAATGAGCAGTTCTTC. This chain uses TRBV9 with TRBJ2-1, with D perhaps TRBD2 (6 bases). Trimming cost V 2 bases and J 4 bases, with 22 bases left between them. This CDR3 region has 18 residues. CDR1 is SGDLS and CDR2 is YYNGEE in the germline V gene.

The V call is TRBV6-2 or TRBV6-3, the J call TRBJ1-5, with D possibly matching TRBD1 (5 bases). The CDR3 has 13 residues. V lost 1 base and J lost 7, with 8 bases in between. Germline V CDR1 and CDR2: MNHEY, SVGEGT. CDR3 nucleotides: TGTGCCAGCAGTTACTGGGGGGACCAGCCCCAGCATTTT. It translates to CASSYWGDQPQHF.

The chain combines TRBV19 with TRBJ1-2, with TRBD1 matching 11 bases. CDR3 length: 15 residues. Germline-derived CDR1 and CDR2 are LNHDA and SQIVND (reference sequence). Trimming took 8 bases from V and 6 from J; bases not matched to a gene: 11. The CDR3 loop reads CASLVPGQGVNGYTF. DNA of the CDR3: TGTGCCAGTCTAGTGCCGGGACAGGGGGTCAATGGCTACACCTTC. Variable domain in full (rest from reference TRBV19 and TRBJ1-2): DGGITQSPKYLFRKEGQNVTLSCEQNLNHDAMYWYRQDPGQGLRLIYYSQIVNDFQKGDIAEGYSVSREKKESFPLTVTSAQKNPTAFYLCASLVPGQGVNGYTFGSGTRLTVV.

The CDR3 DNA reads as TGTGCCAGCAGTTATGGTGCGGGGGGACTCCAAGAGACCCAGTACTTC. Translation: CASSYGAGGLQETQYF. V usage is TRBV6-5 and J usage is TRBJ2-5; 8 bases match TRBD2. This CDR3 region has 16 residues. The germline V gene has CDR1 MNHEY and CDR2 SVGAGI. Unmatched junction bases numbered 7, after V lost 3 bases and J lost 1 base.

This chain joins TRBV29-1 and TRBJ1-1; D possibly corresponds to TRBD1 (6 bases). Germline loops: CDR1 SQVTM, CDR2 ANQGSEA. This CDR3 has 14 residues. V was cut by 2 bases and J by 0 bases, with 10 bases left in between. The CDR3 DNA reads as TGCAGCGTTGAACAGGGGTTCGTGAACACTGAAGCTTTCTTT. It translates to CSVEQGFVNTEAFF.

Here the CDR3 reads CASSQERRNSNQPQHF. The CDR3 DNA sequence: TGTGCCAGCAGCCAAGAGAGGCGCAATAGCAATCAGCCCCAGCATTTT. This rearrangement joins TRBV4-2 to TRBJ1-5; D unresolved. The CDR3 is made up of 16 amino acids. The V and J ends lost 0 bases and 0 bases respectively, with 9 bases between them. Germline V gene lookup returns CDR1 LGHNA and CDR2 YNFKEQ.